The 30 T cell receptor beta chains below all came from one sample that was sequenced in a study of CD8+CD57+ T cells in acquired aplastic anemia. The template used for profiling TCR beta VDJ and CDR3 was genomic DNA. Each CDR3 protein is one row after TCRdb ran MiXCR on the reads. The sample includes some 210,000 distinct CDR3 sequences, over 55% seen only once; the top ten take 29%. Sample: sorted CD4+, CD8+, or CD8+CD57+ T cells (not recorded which) from PBMCs. The receptors shown here come from a human donor in good health.

J is TRBJ2-7 and V is TRBV2; the D is unclear. This CDR3 contains 14 residues. V was shortened by 8 bases and J by 7 bases, with 21 bases between the two germline ends. CDR1 is SNHLY and CDR2 is FYNNEI in the germline V gene. CDR3 sequence: CASSRLGSPTEQYF. The CDR3 DNA sequence: TGTGCCAGCTCTCGACTGGGATCGCCTACGGAGCAGTACTTC. Filled out from reference TRBV2 and TRBJ2-7, the complete variable domain reads EPEVTQTPSHQVTQMGQEVILRCVPISNHLYFYWYRQILGQKVEFLVSFYNNEISEKSEIFDDQFSVERPDGSNFTLKIRSTKLEDSAMYFCASSRLGSPTEQYFGPGTRLTVT.

This chain joins TRBV20-1 and TRBJ2-5, with D possibly matching TRBD1 (7 bases). Germline V CDR1 and CDR2: DFQATT, SNEGSKA (reference sequence). The CDR3 consists of 13 residues. V gave up 3 bases and J gave up 5 bases, with 13 bases separating them. The DNA for the CDR3 is TGCAGTGCTAGGGGGGGACAGATCGAGACCCAGTACTTC. It yields the protein CSARGGQIETQYF.

In the case of this clonotype: Since no conserved phenylalanine or tryptophan closes the CDR3, a read error is the likely cause. The DNA is omitted, as the CDR3 cannot be located on it reliably, and the CDR3 follows TCRdb's listing. The rearrangement uses TRBV20-1 and TRBJ2-6; the tabulated D call, TRBD1, remains unverified against the DNA. The germline V gene has CDR1 DFQATT and CDR2 SNEGSKA (reference sequence). 16 amino acids form the CDR3, both terminal residues included. The CDR3 protein is CSAPGSGKSGANVLTL.

V gene TRBV15 combines with J gene TRBJ1-2; D ambiguous. The CDR3 has 17 residues. The germline V gene encodes CDR1 LNHNV and CDR2 YYDKDF (reference sequence). The ends were cut back, 0 bases at V and 4 bases at J, with 18 bases in the middle. CDR3 sequence reads: CATSRDNQAVAFYGYTF. As DNA, the CDR3 is TGTGCCACCAGCAGAGATAACCAGGCCGTCGCGTTCTATGGCTACACCTTC.

The rearrangement joins TRBV7-3 to TRBJ1-2, with TRBD1 matching over 11 bases. With V trimmed by 5 bases and J by 7 bases, 9 bases remained unmatched. Germline V lookup: CDR1 SGHTA, CDR2 FQGTGA. CDR3 size: 15 residues. In nucleotides, the CDR3 is TGTGCCAGCAGCCTCGGGACAGGGGGGGCAGCTGGCTACACCTTC. Its protein is CASSLGTGGAAGYTF. Based on the CDR3 plus reference TRBV7-3 and TRBJ1-2, the full variable domain is GAGVSQTPSNKVTEKGKYVELRCDPISGHTALYWYRQSLGQGPEFLIYFQGTGAADDSGLPNDRFFAVRPEGSVSTLKIQRTERGDSAVYLCASSLGTGGAAGYTFGSGTRLTVV.

With respect to this clonotype: The CDR3 does not close with the conserved phenylalanine or tryptophan, likely indicating a read error. CDR3 in amino acids: CATSEAGQGGQETQYL. CDR3 DNA: TGTGCCACCAGTGAAGCCGGACAGGGGGGCCAAGAGACCCAGTACTTA. The chain carries TRBV24-1 and TRBJ2-5, with 10 bases that match TRBD1. The ends lost 4 bases at V and 1 base at J; junction bases unmatched: 5. The germline V gene encodes CDR1 KGHDR and CDR2 SFDVKD. The CDR3 spans 16 residues.

By sample fraction, this clonotype is medium-sized. This chain links TRBV7-2 with TRBJ2-3, with TRBD2 identical over 10 bases. This CDR3 has 16 residues. V lost 1 base, J lost 0 bases, and 1 base stayed unmatched. CDR1 is SGHTA, CDR2 FQGNSA, per germline. The CDR3 protein is CASSLVTSGSTDTQYF. The CDR3 bases are TGTGCCAGCAGCTTAGTGACTAGCGGGAGCACAGATACGCAGTATTTT. The full variable domain, with the rest looked up from reference TRBV7-2 and TRBJ2-3, is GAGVSQSPSNKVTEKGKDVELRCDPISGHTALYWYRQSLGQGLEFLIYFQGNSAPDKSGLPSDRFSAERTGGSVSTLTIQRTQQEDSAVYLCASSLVTSGSTDTQYFGPGTRLTVL.

V usage is TRBV29-1 and J usage is TRBJ2-1, with 9 nucleotides matching TRBD1. With V trimmed by 0 bases and J by 8 bases, 8 bases remained unmatched. The CDR3 spans 15 residues. The germline gives CDR1 SQVTM, CDR2 ANQGSEA. The CDR3 reads CSVEEAGTGSDEQFF. The CDR3 coding sequence is TGCAGCGTTGAAGAGGCCGGGACAGGGTCGGATGAGCAGTTCTTC.

This clonotype was counted many times. This sequence joins TRBV5-1 and TRBJ1-5, with D possibly matching TRBD1 (5 bases). Germline CDR1 and CDR2: SGHRS and YFSETQ. The CDR3 runs 15 residues. V lost 1 base to trimming and J lost 7 bases, with 15 bases between them. CDR3 loop: CASSLRPGQDQPQHF. The DNA for the CDR3 is TGCGCCAGCAGCTTGCGACCGGGGCAAGACCAGCCCCAGCATTTT.

The gene calls are TRBV20-1 and TRBJ1-1, with D hard to call. V dropped 5 bases and J dropped 2 bases, with 15 bases sitting between them. Germline V gives CDR1 DFQATT, CDR2 SNEGSKA (reference sequence). CDR3 size: 14 residues. The CDR3 is CSASPAAFNTEAFF. The CDR3 region has the DNA TGCAGTGCTTCCCCCGCGGCATTCAACACTGAAGCTTTCTTT.

V is TRBV4-1 and J is TRBJ2-2, with D tentatively TRBD1 (5 bases). Per the germline V gene, CDR1 is MGHRA and CDR2 is YSYEKL. V lost 6 bases, J lost 7 bases, and 6 bases lay in between. This CDR3 has 11 amino acids. CDR3 bases: TGCGCCAGCAGAGGGGACGGGGAGCTGTTTTTT. Its translation: CASRGDGELFF.

The V and J genes are TRBV9 and TRBJ1-3; 7 bases fit TRBD1. Trimming at V came to 0 bases and at J to 2 bases, leaving 8 bases not matched to a gene. The CDR3 is 17 residues long. CDR1 is SGDLS, CDR2 YYNGEE, per germline. The CDR3 nucleotides are TGTGCCAGCAGCGTAGACCCCGACAGGGCTGCTGGAAACACCATATATTTT. Amino acids: CASSVDPDRAAGNTIYF.

The table lists this clonotype with a few counts. This sequence joins TRBV6-5 and TRBJ2-1; D remains unclear. With 3 bases removed from V and 4 bases from J, the gap between germline ends came to 19 bases. Germline values: CDR1 MNHEY, CDR2 SVGAGI. This CDR3 spans 17 amino acids. The CDR3 region is CASSYYTPNDAYNEQFF. The CDR3, as DNA: TGTGCCAGCAGTTATTATACCCCTAACGACGCATACAATGAGCAGTTCTTC.

This clonotype was found many times. V is TRBV28 and J is TRBJ1-5, with D unresolved. This CDR3 is 13 amino acids long. Germline V CDR1 and CDR2: MDHEN, SYDVKM. Trimming took 3 bases from V and 4 from J, leaving 7 bases between them. In DNA, the CDR3 is TGTGCCAGCAGTTTCTTGGGAAATCAGCCCCAGCATTTT. Protein: CASSFLGNQPQHF.

This clonotype was picked up many times. V gene TRBV12-3 or TRBV12-4 combines with J gene TRBJ2-1, with 8 bases aligning to TRBD2. Trimming removed 2 bases from V and 7 bases from J; junction bases left unmatched: 7. This CDR3 comprises 15 residues. This CDR3 reads CASSLPGTRGNEQFF. The CDR3 DNA is TGTGCCAGCAGTTTACCCGGGACTAGGGGTAATGAGCAGTTCTTC.

The gene calls are TRBV19 and TRBJ2-4; D possibly corresponds to TRBD2 (7 bases). CDR3 length equals 16 residues. Between the trimmed V and J ends, which lost 5 bases and 7 bases, there was a span of 21 bases. Germline assignment: CDR1 LNHDA and CDR2 SQIVND (reference sequence). The CDR3 is CASSLASGRGPNIQYF. The CDR3 region has the DNA TGTGCCAGTAGTCTGGCTAGCGGCAGGGGCCCGAACATTCAGTACTTC.

This clonotype was seen repeatedly, ten times or more. V gene TRBV10-3 combines with J gene TRBJ1-5; no clear D gene. This CDR3 is 14 amino acids long. The V gene lost 3 bases and the J gene lost 1 base, with 7 bases spanning the gap. Germline CDR1 is ENHRY and CDR2 is SYGVKD. CDR3 region: CAISEGSSNQPQHF. CDR3 DNA: TGTGCCATCAGTGAAGGGTCCAGCAATCAGCCCCAGCATTTT.

This sequence joins TRBV20-1 and TRBJ2-7; 8 nucleotides match TRBD2. The CDR3 covers 17 residues. The germline V gene has CDR1 DFQATT and CDR2 SNEGSKA (reference sequence). Trimming at V came to 1 base and at J to 3 bases, leaving 14 bases not matched to a gene. DNA of the CDR3: TGCAGTGCTAGAGTCAGCGGGGGAGGTGGCGCCAACTACGAGCAGTACTTC. Translation: CSARVSGGGGANYEQYF.

This chain joins TRBV7-8 and TRBJ2-6, with unresolved D. Germline V gene sequence: CDR1 SGHVS, CDR2 FQNEAQ. Trimming took off 5 bases at V and 4 bases at J, with 9 bases between the two ends. The CDR3 length is 14 residues. The CDR3 loop reads CASSPLPGANVLTF. The CDR3, as DNA: TGTGCCAGCAGCCCACTCCCGGGGGCCAACGTCCTGACTTTC.

The chain joins TRBV20-1 to TRBJ2-7; perhaps TRBD2 as D (6 bases). The germline gives CDR1 DFQATT, CDR2 SNEGSKA (reference sequence). Trimming cost V 6 bases and J 2 bases, with 14 bases left between them. CDR3 length: 13 amino acids. The CDR3 DNA reads TGCAGTGCCCCTGGGGGGAGGCCCTACGAGCAGTACTTC. Translated: CSAPGGRPYEQYF.

The CDR3 loop reads CASSPEGQNNSPLHF. The CDR3, as DNA: TGTGCCAGCAGCCCGGAGGGACAGAATAATTCACCCCTCCACTTT. The chain is built from TRBV7-2 and TRBJ1-6; TRBD1 matches at 7 bases. Unmatched junction bases numbered 6, after V lost 5 bases and J lost 5 bases. The CDR3 contains 15 residues. Germline assignment: CDR1 SGHTA and CDR2 FQGNSA.

This sequence joins TRBV14 and TRBJ2-2, with a tentative D call TRBD2 (6 bases). Germline CDR1 and CDR2: SGHDN and FVKESK. V lost 2 bases and J 8 bases, leaving 9 bases between the germline ends. The CDR3 consists of 13 residues. Here the CDR3 DNA reads TGTGCCAGCAGCCAATCGGGGGTTGGGGAGCTGTTTTTT. Encoded protein: CASSQSGVGELFF.

The V and J genes are TRBV7-6 and TRBJ2-2; possibly TRBD1 for D (6 bases). The CDR3 has 16 residues. Germline CDR1 SGHVS, CDR2 FNYEAQ. Trimming removed 5 bases from V and 1 base from J, with 14 bases in between. In DNA form, the CDR3 reads TGTGCCAGCAGCCCCCTTAGGGGGAGGAACACCGGGGAGCTGTTTTTT. It translates to CASSPLRGRNTGELFF.

This clonotype appeared once. The chain couples TRBV20-1 to TRBJ1-1; D call uncertain. V lost 6 bases and J lost 0, with 8 bases in between. Germline CDR1 DFQATT, CDR2 SNEGSKA (reference sequence). This CDR3 spans 12 amino acids. DNA for the CDR3: TGCAGTGCCCCTCGATTGAACACTGAAGCTTTCTTT. Protein sequence: CSAPRLNTEAFF.

V and J are TRBV27 and TRBJ1-1, with 7 bases lining up with TRBD1. The CDR3 contains 16 residues. The V gene's germline CDR1 is MNHEY and CDR2 SMNVEV (reference sequence). Losses at the gene ends were 4 bases for V and 1 base for J; bases not matched to a gene: 9. DNA for the CDR3: TGTGCCAGCAGTTATCAGACAGGGATCGGGAACACTGAAGCTTTCTTT. This sequence encodes CASSYQTGIGNTEAFF.

This clonotype was detected a few times. The V gene is TRBV5-5, the J gene TRBJ2-3; D is perhaps TRBD1 or TRBD2 (5 bases each). V lost 2 bases and J lost 0, with 13 bases in between. Germline CDR1 is SGHKS and CDR2 is YYEKEE (reference sequence). CDR3 length equals 16 residues. CDR3 sequence reads: CASSFGAGGSTDTQYF. The CDR3 nucleotides are TGTGCCAGCAGCTTTGGGGCGGGTGGGAGCACAGATACGCAGTATTTT.

This chain joins TRBV24-1 and TRBJ1-1, with unresolved D. Trimming left V 8 bases short and J 1 base short, with 7 bases between. Per the germline V gene, CDR1 is KGHDR and CDR2 is SFDVKD. This CDR3 has 12 amino acids. The CDR3 sequence is CATKTANTEAFF. Written as DNA, the CDR3 is TGTGCCACCAAGACTGCGAACACTGAAGCTTTCTTT.

This clonotype was detected only a few times. This chain joins TRBV3-1 and TRBJ2-1; D is undetermined. V was pared by 0 bases and J by 0 bases, with 9 bases between. This CDR3 is built from 16 residues. CDR1 LGHDT and CDR2 YNNKEL come from the germline V gene (reference sequence). The CDR3 sequence: CASSQEGESSYNEQFF. The CDR3 bases are TGTGCCAGCAGCCAAGAGGGCGAGAGCTCCTACAATGAGCAGTTCTTC.

J is TRBJ2-2 and V is TRBV7-2; TRBD1 is a possible D gene (5 bases). This CDR3 spans 14 amino acids. The germline V gene encodes CDR1 SGHTA and CDR2 FQGNSA. Trimming took off 5 bases at V and 4 bases at J, with 11 bases between the two ends. The CDR3 DNA follows: TGTGCCAGCAGCCGAGACAGATTCACCGGGGAGCTGTTTTTT. Translated: CASSRDRFTGELFF.

This chain connects TRBV10-1 to TRBJ2-3; 7 bases map to TRBD2. J gave up 2 bases and V 6 bases, and 11 bases lay outside the gene matches. The V gene's germline CDR1 is WNHNN and CDR2 SYGVQD (reference sequence). CDR3 size: 16 residues. CDR3 bases: TGCGCCAGCAGCTTGGCGGGGGTGGGGTACACAGATACGCAGTATTTT. It translates to CASSLAGVGYTDTQYF.